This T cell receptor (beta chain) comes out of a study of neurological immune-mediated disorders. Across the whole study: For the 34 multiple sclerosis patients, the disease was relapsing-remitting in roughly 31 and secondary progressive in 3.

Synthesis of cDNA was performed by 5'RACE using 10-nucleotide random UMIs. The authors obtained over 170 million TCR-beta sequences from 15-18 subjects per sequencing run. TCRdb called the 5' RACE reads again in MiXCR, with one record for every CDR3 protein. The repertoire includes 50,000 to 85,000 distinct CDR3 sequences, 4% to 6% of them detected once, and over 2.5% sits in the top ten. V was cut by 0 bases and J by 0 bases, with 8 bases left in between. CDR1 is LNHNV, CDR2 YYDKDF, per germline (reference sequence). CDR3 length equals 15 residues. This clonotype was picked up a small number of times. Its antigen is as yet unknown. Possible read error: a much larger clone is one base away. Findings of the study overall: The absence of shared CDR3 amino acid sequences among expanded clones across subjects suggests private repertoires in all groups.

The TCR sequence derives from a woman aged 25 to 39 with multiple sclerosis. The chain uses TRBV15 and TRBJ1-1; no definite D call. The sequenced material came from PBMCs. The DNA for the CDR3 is TGTGCCACCAGCAGAGAGGACGGGATGAACACTGAAGCTTTCTTT. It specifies CATSREDGMNTEAFF.